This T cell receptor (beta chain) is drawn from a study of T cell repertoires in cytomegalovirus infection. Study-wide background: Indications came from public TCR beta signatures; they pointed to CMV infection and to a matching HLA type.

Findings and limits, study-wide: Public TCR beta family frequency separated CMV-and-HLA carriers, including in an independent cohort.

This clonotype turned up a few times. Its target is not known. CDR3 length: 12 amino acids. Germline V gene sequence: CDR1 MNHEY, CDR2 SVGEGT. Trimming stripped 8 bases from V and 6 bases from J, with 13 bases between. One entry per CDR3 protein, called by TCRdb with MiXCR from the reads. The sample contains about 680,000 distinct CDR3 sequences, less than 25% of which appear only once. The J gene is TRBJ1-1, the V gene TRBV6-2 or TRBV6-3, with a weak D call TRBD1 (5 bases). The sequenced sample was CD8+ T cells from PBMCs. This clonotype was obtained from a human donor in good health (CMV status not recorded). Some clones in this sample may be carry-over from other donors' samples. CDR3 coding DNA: TGTGCCAGCTGCCTGGGGGGATCTGAAGCTTTCTTT. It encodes CASCLGGSEAFF.